This record looks at one TCR beta chain sequence and its context. The record originates from a study of human T cells and chemical hapten exposure. After removal of 1 base from V and 7 bases from J, the junction contained 4 bases not matched to a gene. The CDR3 has 15 amino acids. The V gene's germline CDR1 is SGHTA and CDR2 FQGNSA. Time point noted: patch test 2, 6 weeks after DPC sensitization. Stated treatment: therapeutic diphenylcyclopropenone sensitization with weekly scalp DPC. TCRdb fed the RACE reads into MiXCR, producing one record per CDR3 protein. The sample consists of over 100,000 distinct CDR3 sequences, 9.2% of them appearing once.

This material consisted of whole blood, taken in connection with sensitization to the hapten diphenylcyclopropenone (DPC). The chain recombines TRBV7-2 with TRBJ2-1, with 10 bases that match TRBD2. The receptor comes from a woman in her thirties or forties with alopecia areata. Some clones in this sample may be carry-over from other donors' samples. The CDR3 protein is CASSLGAGGRNEQFF. DNA of the CDR3: TGTGCCAGCAGCTTAGGAGCGGGGGGGAGAAATGAGCAGTTCTTC.